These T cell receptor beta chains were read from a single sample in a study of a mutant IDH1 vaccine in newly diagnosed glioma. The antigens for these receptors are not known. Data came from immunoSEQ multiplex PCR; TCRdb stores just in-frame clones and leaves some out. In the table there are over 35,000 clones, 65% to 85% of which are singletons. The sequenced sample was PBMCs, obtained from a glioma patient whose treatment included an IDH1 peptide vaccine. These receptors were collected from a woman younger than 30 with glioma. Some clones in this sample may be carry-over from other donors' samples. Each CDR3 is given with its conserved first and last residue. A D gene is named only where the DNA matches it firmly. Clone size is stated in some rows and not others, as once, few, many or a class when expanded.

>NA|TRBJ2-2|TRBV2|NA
TGTGCCAGCAGGCGGCGGTTGGCGGGGAACACCGGGGAGCTGTTTTTT
CASRRRLAGNTGELFF
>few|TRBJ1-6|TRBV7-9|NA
TGTGCCAGCAGCTTAAATACAGATTATAATTCACCCCTCCACTTT
CASSLNTDYNSPLHF
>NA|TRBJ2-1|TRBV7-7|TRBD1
TGTGCCAGCAGCTTGGGGCCCACAGGGGAAGGCTCCTACAATGAGCAGTTCTTC
CASSLGPTGEGSYNEQFF
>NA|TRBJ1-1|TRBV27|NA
TGTGCCAGCAGTTATAGGGCCAGGGAGGACACTGAAGCTTTCTTT
CASSYRAREDTEAFF
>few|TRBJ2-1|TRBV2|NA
TGTGCCAGCAGTGAATACGACGGGGGGCCCTACAATGAGCAGTTCTTC
CASSEYDGGPYNEQFF
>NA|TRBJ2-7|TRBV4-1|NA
TGCGCCAGCAGCACCTTTGGGCCTATTACCTACGAGCAGTACTTC
CASSTFGPITYEQYF
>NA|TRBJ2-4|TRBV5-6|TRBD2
TGTGCCAGCAGCTTTGACCCCGGGGGGGTTCAAAACATTCAGTACTTC
CASSFDPGGVQNIQYF
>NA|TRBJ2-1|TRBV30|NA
TGTGCCTGGGCCGGGACCCCTAACTTCAATGAGCAGTTCTTC
CAWAGTPNFNEQFF
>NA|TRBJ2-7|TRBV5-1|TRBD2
TGCGCCAGCAGCTTGAGCAGCGGGGGGGAGAACTACGAGCAGTACTTC
CASSLSSGGENYEQYF
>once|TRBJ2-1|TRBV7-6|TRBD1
TGTGCCAGCAGCCCGCAGAAGGGACAGGGTACCTACAATGAGCAGTTCTTC
CASSPQKGQGTYNEQFF
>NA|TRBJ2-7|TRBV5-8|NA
TGTGCCAGCAGCGGGTCAGCAGCCTACGAGCAGTACTTC
CASSGSAAYEQYF
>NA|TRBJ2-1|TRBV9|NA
TGTGCCAGCAGCTCATCCTCCTACAATGAGCAGTTCTTC
CASSSSSYNEQFF
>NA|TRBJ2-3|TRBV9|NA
TGTGCCAGCAGCGTAGGAGCACGAAGCACAGATACGCAGTATTTT
CASSVGARSTDTQYF
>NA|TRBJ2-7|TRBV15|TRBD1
TGTGCCACCAGCAGAGGGACAGGGGCCTACGAGCAGTACTTC
CATSRGTGAYEQYF
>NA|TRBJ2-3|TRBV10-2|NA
TGCGCCAGCAGTGAGTCGACGATAGATACGCAGTATTTT
CASSESTIDTQYF
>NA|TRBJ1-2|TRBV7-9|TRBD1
TGTGCCAGCAGCATCGGACAGGGGCTGGGCTATGGCTACACCTTC
CASSIGQGLGYGYTF
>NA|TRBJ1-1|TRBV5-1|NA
TGCGCCAGCAGCTTGGACGGCGGCATGAACACTGAAGCTTTCTTT
CASSLDGGMNTEAFF
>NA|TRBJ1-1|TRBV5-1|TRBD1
TGCGCCAGCAGCAGGGACAGGGGGCGAACTGAAGCTTTCTTT
CASSRDRGRTEAFF
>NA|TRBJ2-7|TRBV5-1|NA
TGCGCCAGCAGCACAGGACCTACACAGGGTACCTACGAGCAGTACTTC
CASSTGPTQGTYEQYF
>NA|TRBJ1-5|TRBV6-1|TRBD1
TGTGCCAGCAGCCCAGACAGGGAGCCCCAGCATTTT
CASSPDREPQHF
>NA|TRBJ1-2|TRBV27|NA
TGTGCCAGCAGTTTATCTGGGGGCCTTAACTATGGCTACACCTTC
CASSLSGGLNYGYTF
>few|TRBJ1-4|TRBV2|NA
TGTGCCAGCAGAAGGACGGTCCGTACAGGAGAAAAACTGTTTTTT
CASRRTVRTGEKLFF
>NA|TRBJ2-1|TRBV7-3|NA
TGTGCCAGCAGTGCCCTCCGGTCCTGGGATGAGCAGTTCTTC
CASSALRSWDEQFF
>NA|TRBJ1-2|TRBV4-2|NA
TGTGCCAGCAGCGTAGAATTAGGGCAGGGAATAGATGGCTACACCTTC
CASSVELGQGIDGYTF
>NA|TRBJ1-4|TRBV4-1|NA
TGCGCCAGCAGCCACCTTACCGAAAAACTGTTTTTT
CASSHLTEKLFF
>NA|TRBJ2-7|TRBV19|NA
TGTGCCAGTAGTATAGTTGGGGATTCCTACGAGCAGTACTTC
CASSIVGDSYEQYF
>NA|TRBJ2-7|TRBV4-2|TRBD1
TGTGCCAGCAGCCAAGAAGGGACAGGACCCTCCTACGAGCAGTACTTC
CASSQEGTGPSYEQYF
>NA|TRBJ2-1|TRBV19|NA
TGTGCCAGTAGTATAGCCTTTGACAATGAGCAGTTCTTC
CASSIAFDNEQFF
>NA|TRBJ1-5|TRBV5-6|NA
TGTGCCAGCAGCTGGGGGTCGGCAGGGGTATGGGAGCCCCAGCATTTT
CASSWGSAGVWEPQHF
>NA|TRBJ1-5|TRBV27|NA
TGTGCCAGCAGTTTAATGGGCAATCAGCCCCAGCATTTT
CASSLMGNQPQHF
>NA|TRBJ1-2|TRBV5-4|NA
TGTGCCAGCAGCTTGGGGGGGGGCTTAAACTATGGCTACACCTTC
CASSLGGGLNYGYTF
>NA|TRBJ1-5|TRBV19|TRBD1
TGTGCCAGTACCGAGACAGGGGGCGGGCAGCCCCAGCATTTT
CASTETGGGQPQHF
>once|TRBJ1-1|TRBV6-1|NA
TGTGCCAGCTCCCGTCAAGGGGGAGACACTGAAGCTTTCTTT
CASSRQGGDTEAFF
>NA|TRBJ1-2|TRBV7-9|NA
TGTGCCAGCAGCCCAGGTACAGCTAACTATGGCTACACCTTC
CASSPGTANYGYTF
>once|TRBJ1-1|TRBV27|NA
TGTGCCAGCAGTTTCCAGGGCCTGGCCACTGAAGCTTTCTTT
CASSFQGLATEAFF
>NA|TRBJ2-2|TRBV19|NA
TGTGCCAGTAGTTGGATCACCGGGGAGCTGTTTTTT
CASSWITGELFF
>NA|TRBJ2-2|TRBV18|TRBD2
TGTGCCAGCTCACTGGCGGGAGTGGCCGGGGAGCTGTTTTTT
CASSLAGVAGELFF
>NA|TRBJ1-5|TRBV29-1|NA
TGCAGCGTTGGGGCGACCGGTAATCAGCCCCAGCATTTT
CSVGATGNQPQHF
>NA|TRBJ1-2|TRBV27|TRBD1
TGTGCCAGCAGTACCGGACAGGGCCATGGCTACACCTTC
CASSTGQGHGYTF
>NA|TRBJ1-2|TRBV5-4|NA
TGTGCCAGCAGCTCCCCCCCACAGGGAGACTATGGCTACACCTTC
CASSSPPQGDYGYTF
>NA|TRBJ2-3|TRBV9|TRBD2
TGTGCCAGCAGTGGAGGTCTAGCGGGGAGTGGGTATACGCAGTATTTT
CASSGGLAGSGYTQYF
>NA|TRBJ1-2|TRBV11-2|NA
TGTGCCAGCAGCACTAATCCCGGGGGGAACTATGGCTACACCTTC
CASSTNPGGNYGYTF
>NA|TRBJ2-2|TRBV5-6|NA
TGTGCCAGCAGCTCGTACACCGGGGAGCTGTTTTTT
CASSSYTGELFF
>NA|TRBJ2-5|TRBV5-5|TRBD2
TGTGCCAGCAGCTTGGTTGGACTAGCGGGGGGTTACCAAGAGACCCAGTACTTC
CASSLVGLAGGYQETQYF
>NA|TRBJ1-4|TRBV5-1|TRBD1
TGCGCCAGCAGAGGGACAGGGGTAACTAATGAAAAACTGTTTTTT
CASRGTGVTNEKLFF
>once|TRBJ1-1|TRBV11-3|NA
TGTGCCAGCAGCTTAGGACAGAACACTGAAGCTTTCTTT
CASSLGQNTEAFF
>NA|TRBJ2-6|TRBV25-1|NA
TGTGCCAGCAGGGATACGTCTTTC
CASRDTSF
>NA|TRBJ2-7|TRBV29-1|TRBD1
TGCAGCGTTGCAGGGGGCGGTTACGAGCAGTACTTC
CSVAGGGYEQYF
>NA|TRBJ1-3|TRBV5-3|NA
TGTGCCAGAACCCGGGGGCTTTCCAGCTCCTACGCCTCTGGAAACACCATATATTTT
CARTRGLSSSYASGNTIYF
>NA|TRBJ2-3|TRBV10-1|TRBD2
TGCGCCAGCAGCCTAGCGGGAGCTATAGATACGCAGTATTTT
CASSLAGAIDTQYF